This T cell receptor beta chain was documented in a study of spatial heterogeneity in lung cancer. TCRdb fed the 5' RACE reads into MiXCR, producing one record per CDR3 protein. The sample yields 45,000 to 55,000 distinct CDR3 sequences, 12% seen once. The time point: blood at routine non-recurrence follow-up after resection. Germline V gene lookup returns CDR1 LGHDT and CDR2 YNNKEL (reference sequence). The CDR3 totals 16 residues. V was shortened by 1 base and J by 4 bases, with 11 bases between the two germline ends. Sequencing used PBMCs, obtained at follow-up. This receptor was obtained from a male donor with early-stage non-small cell lung cancer. The chain uses TRBV3-1 and TRBJ2-6; D might be TRBD1 (5 bases). The CDR3 spells CASSQGAQAGANVLTF. In DNA, the CDR3 is TGTGCCAGCAGCCAAGGGGCACAGGCAGGGGCCAACGTCCTGACTTTC.